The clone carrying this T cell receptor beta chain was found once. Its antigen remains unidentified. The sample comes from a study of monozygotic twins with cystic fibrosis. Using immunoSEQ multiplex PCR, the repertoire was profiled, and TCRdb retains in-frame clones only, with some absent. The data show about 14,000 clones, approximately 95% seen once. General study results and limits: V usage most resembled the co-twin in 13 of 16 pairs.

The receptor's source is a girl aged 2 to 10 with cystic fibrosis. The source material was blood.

Here the CDR3 reads CASSIIRGTEAFF. The DNA for the CDR3 is TGTGCCAGTAGTATAATACGGGGGACTGAAGCTTTCTTT. The chain has TRBV19 and TRBJ1-1; D is possibly TRBD1 (5 bases). Trimming shortened V by 2 bases and J by 5 bases, and 9 bases separated the two germline ends. The CDR3 extends over 13 amino acids. Germline assignment: CDR1 LNHDA and CDR2 SQIVND (reference sequence). Full variable domain (outside the CDR3, taken from reference TRBV19 and TRBJ1-1): DGGITQSPKYLFRKEGQNVTLSCEQNLNHDAMYWYRQDPGQGLRLIYYSQIVNDFQKGDIAEGYSVSREKKESFPLTVTSAQKNPTAFYLCASSIIRGTEAFFGQGTRLTVV.